This TCR beta chain was captured in a study of T cells in Graves' hyperthyroidism and ophthalmopathy. Authors of the study amplified TCR beta CDR3 regions from RNA transcripts. HTBI primers drove first-round RT-PCR of the TCR CDR3. One entry per CDR3 protein results from TCRdb running MiXCR on the multiplex PCR reads. The table includes a few hundred thousand distinct CDR3 sequences, around 14% detected once. Absent ophthalmopathy progression within 18 months defined stable Graves' hyperthyroidism. Germline assignment: CDR1 DFQATT and CDR2 SNEGSKA (reference sequence). The CDR3 is made up of 15 amino acids. V was clipped by 4 bases and J by 8 bases, with 22 bases between them.

The V gene is TRBV20-1, the J gene TRBJ2-3; TRBD2 might be the D (6 bases). The sequencing input was blood. This clonotype was obtained from a woman in her 30s with Graves' hyperthyroidism. DNA of the CDR3: TGCAGTGCTAATTCCCAACTGGAGGGTCGTGGTACGCAGTATTTT. This translates into CSANSQLEGRGTQYF.